This T cell receptor (beta chain) was captured in a study of control samples from healthy donors and cancer patients. Sequenced by immunoSEQ multiplex PCR; TCRdb stores in-frame clones only, minus some. This repertoire shows approximately 120,000 clones, about 89% found once; its top ten account for approximately 15%. Germline V gene lookup returns CDR1 LNHDA and CDR2 SQIVND (reference sequence). The CDR3 has 14 residues. The V end lost 3 bases, the J end lost 0 bases, and 6 bases lay between the germline ends. Sequences were obtained from blood. This chain connects TRBV19 to TRBJ2-4; D is undetermined. The origin of this receptor is a woman between 45 and 65 years old in good health. CDR3 sequence (DNA): TGTGCCAGTAGTATGGTGGGAGCCAAAAACATTCAGTACTTC. Protein sequence: CASSMVGAKNIQYF.